This passage covers 11 T cell receptor beta chains from one sample sequenced in a study of blood T cell repertoires in COVID-19. Clones were sequenced by immunoSEQ multiplex PCR, and TCRdb holds only the in-frame ones, with some missing. The table shows 300,000 to 400,000 clones, with around 84% occurring only once. Sequenced input: peripheral blood. The receptor source for this set is a human donor in a cohort sampled during active COVID-19.

The V and J genes are TRBV5-5 and TRBJ2-7, with D tentatively TRBD1 (5 bases). The CDR3 has 16 amino acids. Germline V gene data show CDR1 as SGHKS and CDR2 as YYEKEE (reference sequence). Deletions cut 2 bases from V and 2 bases from J, with 17 bases between. The CDR3 DNA follows: TGTGCCAGCAGCTTTTTAAGACAGCGACCTACCTACGAGCAGTACTTC. Its protein product is CASSFLRQRPTYEQYF.

The genes are TRBV5-6 and TRBJ2-1, with D maybe TRBD2 (5 bases). The V and J ends lost 3 bases and 6 bases respectively, with 22 bases between them. Germline V gives CDR1 SGHDT, CDR2 YYEEEE. The CDR3 sequence is 17 residues long. The CDR3 protein is CASSSVGYVLRGNEQFF. The DNA of the CDR3 is TGTGCCAGCAGCTCCGTCGGGTACGTCCTCCGGGGCAATGAGCAGTTCTTC.

The rearrangement joins TRBV11-3 to TRBJ2-7; 8 nucleotides match TRBD1. Germline-derived CDR1 and CDR2 are SGHNT and YENEEA. The J segment lost 5 bases and the V segment lost 0 bases, leaving 3 bases of the junction unmatched. The CDR3 runs 14 residues. The CDR3, as DNA: TGTGCCAGCAGCTTAGAGGGGACAGGCAACGAGCAGTACTTC. It codes for CASSLEGTGNEQYF.

The chain is built from TRBV20-1 and TRBJ1-2, with D unclear. Germline CDR1 DFQATT, CDR2 SNEGSKA (reference sequence). Trimming removed 0 bases at V and 8 bases at J, with 7 bases between. The CDR3 consists of 11 residues. CDR3 coding DNA: TGCAGTGCTAGAGATGAGAGGGGCTACACCTTC. Translating gives CSARDERGYTF.

J is TRBJ1-4 and V is TRBV28; 7 positions agree with TRBD1. Germline CDR1 and CDR2: MDHEN and SYDVKM. Unmatched junction bases numbered 5, after V lost 5 bases and J lost 2 bases. This CDR3 is built from 15 residues. This CDR3 reads CASSAPTGTNEKLFF. The CDR3 DNA reads as TGTGCCAGCAGTGCCCCGACAGGGACTAATGAAAAACTGTTTTTT. Full variable domain (missing parts from reference TRBV28 and TRBJ1-4): DVKVTQSSRYLVKRTGEKVFLECVQDMDHENMFWYRQDPGLGLRLIYFSYDVKMKEKGDIPEGYSVSREKKERFSLILESASTNQTSMYLCASSAPTGTNEKLFFGSGTQLSVL.

This chain joins TRBV29-1 and TRBJ2-7, with 7 bases that match TRBD2. The CDR3 is 13 amino acids. CDR1 and CDR2 (germline): SQVTM, ANQGSEA. V gave up 5 bases and J gave up 7 bases; unmatched junction bases: 11. The CDR3 DNA sequence: TGCAGCGTTTTTGCGGGAGAACTAAAAGAGCAGTACTTC. Its translation is CSVFAGELKEQYF.

This clone was seen more than once but under ten times. V and J are TRBV3-1 (or the pseudogene TRBV3-2) and TRBJ1-4; D unclear. Trimming shortened V by 4 bases and J by 5 bases, and 5 bases separated the two germline ends. The length of the CDR3 is 12 residues. The germline gives CDR1 LGHDT, CDR2 YNNKEL (reference sequence). As DNA, the CDR3 is TGTGCCAGCAGCCGTTCAAATGAAAAACTGTTTTTT. Translating gives CASSRSNEKLFF.

The chain employs TRBV6-6 and TRBJ1-4; D is ambiguous. The CDR3 is made up of 13 amino acids. V lost 0 bases and J lost 8, with 7 bases in between. Germline CDR1 MNHNY, CDR2 SVGAGI (reference sequence). This chain's CDR3 is CASSYSRGEKLFF. CDR3 DNA sequence: TGTGCCAGCAGTTACTCTCGAGGGGAAAAACTGTTTTTT.

The chain links TRBV3-1 (or the pseudogene TRBV3-2) to TRBJ2-1, with 10 bases that match TRBD2. The trim removed 4 bases at V and 2 bases at J, leaving 2 bases unmatched. Germline CDR1 reads LGHDT; CDR2 reads YNNKEL (reference sequence). This CDR3 spans 15 amino acids. The CDR3 nucleotides are TGTGCCAGCAGCCCTGGACTAGCGGCCTACAATGAGCAGTTCTTC. Translating gives CASSPGLAAYNEQFF.

The chain combines TRBV9 with TRBJ2-7; 7 nucleotides align to TRBD2. Germline CDR1 SGDLS, CDR2 YYNGEE. After removal of 4 bases from V and 0 bases from J, the junction contained 10 bases not matched to a gene. This CDR3 comprises 16 residues. The CDR3 sequence: CASSPISGTSSYEQYF. For the CDR3, the DNA is TGTGCCAGCAGCCCAATCAGCGGGACCTCCTCCTACGAGCAGTACTTC.

This clone was seen repeatedly, ten times or more. The chain couples TRBV27 to TRBJ2-5; D unresolved. The CDR3 sequence is 13 residues long. Germline lookup yields CDR1 MNHEY and CDR2 SMNVEV (reference sequence). Deletions cut 8 bases from V and 4 bases from J, with 14 bases between. The CDR3 protein is CASFRSFGETQYF. CDR3 nucleotides: TGTGCCAGCTTCCGGTCCTTCGGAGAGACCCAGTACTTC.